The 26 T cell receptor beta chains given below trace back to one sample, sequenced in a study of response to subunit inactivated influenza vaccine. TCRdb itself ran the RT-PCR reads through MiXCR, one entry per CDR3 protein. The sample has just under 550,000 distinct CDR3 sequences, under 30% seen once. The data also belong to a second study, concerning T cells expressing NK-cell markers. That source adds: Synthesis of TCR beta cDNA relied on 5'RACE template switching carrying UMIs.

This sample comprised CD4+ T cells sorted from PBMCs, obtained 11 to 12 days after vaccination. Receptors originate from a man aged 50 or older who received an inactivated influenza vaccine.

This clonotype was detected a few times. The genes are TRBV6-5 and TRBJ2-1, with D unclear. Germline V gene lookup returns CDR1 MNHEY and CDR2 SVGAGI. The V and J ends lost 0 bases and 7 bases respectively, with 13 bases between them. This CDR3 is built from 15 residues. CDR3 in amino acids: CASSYSIGALNEQFF. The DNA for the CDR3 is TGTGCCAGCAGTTACTCAATCGGTGCATTGAATGAGCAGTTCTTC.

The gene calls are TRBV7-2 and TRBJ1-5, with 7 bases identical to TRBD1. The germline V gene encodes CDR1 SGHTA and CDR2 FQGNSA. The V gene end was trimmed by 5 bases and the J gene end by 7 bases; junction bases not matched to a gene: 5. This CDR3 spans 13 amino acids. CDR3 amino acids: CASSKGQFQPQHF. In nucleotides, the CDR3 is TGTGCCAGCAGCAAGGGACAGTTCCAGCCCCAGCATTTT.

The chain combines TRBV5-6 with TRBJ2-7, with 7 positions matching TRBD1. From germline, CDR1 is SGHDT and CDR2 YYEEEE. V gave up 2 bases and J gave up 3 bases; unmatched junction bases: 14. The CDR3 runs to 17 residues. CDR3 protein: CASSFPQGDSVLYEQYF. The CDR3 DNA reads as TGTGCCAGCAGCTTCCCGCAGGGGGATAGCGTCCTCTACGAGCAGTACTTC.

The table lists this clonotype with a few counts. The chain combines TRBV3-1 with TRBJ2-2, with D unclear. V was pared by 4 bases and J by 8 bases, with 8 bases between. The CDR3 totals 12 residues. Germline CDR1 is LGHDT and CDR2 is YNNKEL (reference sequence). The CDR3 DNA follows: TGTGCCAGCAGCCCTATCTGGGGGGAGCTGTTTTTT. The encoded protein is CASSPIWGELFF.

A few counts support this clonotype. The chain's CDR3 is CASSQPTSGGRDTQYF. The CDR3 DNA is TGCGCCAGCAGCCAACCGACTAGCGGGGGTCGCGATACGCAGTATTTT. The V call is TRBV4-1, the J call TRBJ2-3, with 12 bases fitting TRBD2. Trimming took 2 bases from V and 6 from J; bases not matched to a gene: 6. The length of the CDR3 is 16 residues. Germline CDR1 is MGHRA and CDR2 is YSYEKL.

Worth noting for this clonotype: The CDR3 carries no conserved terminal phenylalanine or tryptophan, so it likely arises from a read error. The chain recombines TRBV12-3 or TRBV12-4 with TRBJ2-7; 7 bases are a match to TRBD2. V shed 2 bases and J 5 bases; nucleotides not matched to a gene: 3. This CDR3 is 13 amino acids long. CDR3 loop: CASSLRGSHEQYL. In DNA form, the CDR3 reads TGTGCCAGCAGTTTACGCGGGAGTCACGAGCAGTACTTA.

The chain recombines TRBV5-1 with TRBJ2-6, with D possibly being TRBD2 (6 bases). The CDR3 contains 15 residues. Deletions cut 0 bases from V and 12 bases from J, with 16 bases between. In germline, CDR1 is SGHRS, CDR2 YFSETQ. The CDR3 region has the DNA TGCGCCAGCAGCTTGGGGGCGGGACGGGAGAGCGTCCTGACTTTC. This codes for CASSLGAGRESVLTF. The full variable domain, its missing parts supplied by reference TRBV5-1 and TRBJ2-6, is KAGVTQTPRYLIKTRGQQVTLSCSPISGHRSVSWYQQTPGQGLQFLFEYFSETQRNKGNFPGRFSGRQFSNSRSEMNVSTLELGDSALYLCASSLGAGRESVLTFGAGSRLTVL.

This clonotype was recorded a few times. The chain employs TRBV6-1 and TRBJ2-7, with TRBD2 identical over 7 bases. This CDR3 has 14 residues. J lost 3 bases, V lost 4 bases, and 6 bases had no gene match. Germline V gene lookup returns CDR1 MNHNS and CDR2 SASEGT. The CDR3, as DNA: TGTGCCAGCAGTGTGGGGGGGAACCTCTACGAGCAGTACTTC. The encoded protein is CASSVGGNLYEQYF.

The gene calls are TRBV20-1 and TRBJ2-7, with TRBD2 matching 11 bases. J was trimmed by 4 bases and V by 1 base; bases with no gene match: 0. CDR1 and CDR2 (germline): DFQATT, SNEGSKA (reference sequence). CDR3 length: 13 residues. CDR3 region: CSARVAGGYEQYF. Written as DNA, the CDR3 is TGCAGTGCTAGAGTAGCGGGAGGGTACGAGCAGTACTTC.

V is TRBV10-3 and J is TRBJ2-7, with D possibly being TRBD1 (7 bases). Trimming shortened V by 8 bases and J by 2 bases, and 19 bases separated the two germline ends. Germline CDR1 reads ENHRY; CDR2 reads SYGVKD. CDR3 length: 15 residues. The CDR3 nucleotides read TGTGCCATCCACCCAGGGGGGACGGATACCTACGAGCAGTACTTC. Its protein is CAIHPGGTDTYEQYF.

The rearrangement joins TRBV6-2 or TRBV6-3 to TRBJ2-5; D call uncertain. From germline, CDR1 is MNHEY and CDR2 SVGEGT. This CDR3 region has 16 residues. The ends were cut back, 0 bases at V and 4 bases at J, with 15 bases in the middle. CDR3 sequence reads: CASSYSSPLTGETQYF. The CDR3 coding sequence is TGTGCCAGCAGTTACTCATCGCCCCTGACCGGAGAGACCCAGTACTTC.

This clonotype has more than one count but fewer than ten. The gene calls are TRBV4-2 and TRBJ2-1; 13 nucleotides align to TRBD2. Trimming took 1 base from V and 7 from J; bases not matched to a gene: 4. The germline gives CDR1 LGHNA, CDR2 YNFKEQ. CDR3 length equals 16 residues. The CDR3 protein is CASSQATSGGANEQFF. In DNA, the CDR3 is TGTGCCAGCAGCCAAGCAACTAGCGGGGGGGCAAATGAGCAGTTCTTC.

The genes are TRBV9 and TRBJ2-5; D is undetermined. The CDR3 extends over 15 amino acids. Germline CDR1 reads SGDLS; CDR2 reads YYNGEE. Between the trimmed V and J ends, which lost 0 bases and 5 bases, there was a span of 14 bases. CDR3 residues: CASSVGASYGETQYF. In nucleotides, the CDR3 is TGTGCCAGCAGCGTAGGGGCCAGCTATGGGGAGACCCAGTACTTC.

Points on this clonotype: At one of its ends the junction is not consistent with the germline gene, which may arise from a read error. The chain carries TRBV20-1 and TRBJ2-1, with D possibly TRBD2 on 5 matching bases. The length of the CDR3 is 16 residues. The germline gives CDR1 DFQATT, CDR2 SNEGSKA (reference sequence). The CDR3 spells CCASERQRPSYNEQFF. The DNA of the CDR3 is TGCTGTGCTAGTGAGCGGCAGCGGCCCTCCTACAATGAGCAGTTCTTC.

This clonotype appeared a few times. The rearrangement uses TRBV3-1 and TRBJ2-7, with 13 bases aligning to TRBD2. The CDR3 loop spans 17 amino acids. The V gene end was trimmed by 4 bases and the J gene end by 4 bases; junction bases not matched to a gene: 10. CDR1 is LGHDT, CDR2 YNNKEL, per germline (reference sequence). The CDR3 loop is CASSRGTSGIRRYEQYF. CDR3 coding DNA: TGTGCCAGCAGCCGCGGGACTAGCGGGATTCGCCGATACGAGCAGTACTTC.

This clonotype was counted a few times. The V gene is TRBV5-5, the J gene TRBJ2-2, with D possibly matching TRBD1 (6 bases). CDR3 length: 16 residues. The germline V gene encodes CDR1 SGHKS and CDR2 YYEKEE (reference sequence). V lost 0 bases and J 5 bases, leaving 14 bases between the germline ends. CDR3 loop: CASSLAGTRGTGELFF. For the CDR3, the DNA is TGTGCCAGCAGCTTGGCCGGGACACGCGGAACCGGGGAGCTGTTTTTT. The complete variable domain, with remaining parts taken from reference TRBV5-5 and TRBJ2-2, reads DAGVTQSPTHLIKTRGQQVTLRCSPISGHKSVSWYQQVLGQGPQFIFQYYEKEERGRGNFPDRFSARQFPNYSSELNVNALLLGDSALYLCASSLAGTRGTGELFFGEGSRLTVL.

CDR3: CASSAVGHVTDTQYF. The CDR3 region has the DNA TGTGCCAGCAGCGCAGTGGGCCATGTCACAGATACGCAGTATTTT. The V call is TRBV7-2, the J call TRBJ2-3; D remains ambiguous. The CDR3 runs to 15 residues. The V and J ends lost 5 bases and 2 bases respectively, with 14 bases between them. Germline V gene lookup returns CDR1 SGHTA and CDR2 FQGNSA. Drawing the rest from reference TRBV7-2 and TRBJ2-3, the complete variable domain is GAGVSQSPSNKVTEKGKDVELRCDPISGHTALYWYRQSLGQGLEFLIYFQGNSAPDKSGLPSDRFSAERTGGSVSTLTIQRTQQEDSAVYLCASSAVGHVTDTQYFGPGTRLTVL.

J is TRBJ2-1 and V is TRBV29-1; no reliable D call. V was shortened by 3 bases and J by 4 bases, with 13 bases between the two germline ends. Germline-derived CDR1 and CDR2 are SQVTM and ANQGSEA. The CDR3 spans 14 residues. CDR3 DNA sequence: TGCAGCGTTGAGTACTCCCTCAAATACAATGAGCAGTTCTTC. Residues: CSVEYSLKYNEQFF.

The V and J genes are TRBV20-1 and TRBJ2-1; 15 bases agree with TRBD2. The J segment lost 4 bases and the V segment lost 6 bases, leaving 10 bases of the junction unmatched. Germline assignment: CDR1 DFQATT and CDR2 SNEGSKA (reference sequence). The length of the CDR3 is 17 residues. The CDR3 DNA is TGCAGTGCCTCCGGGACTAGCGGGAGGCTAGGTTACAATGAGCAGTTCTTC. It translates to CSASGTSGRLGYNEQFF.

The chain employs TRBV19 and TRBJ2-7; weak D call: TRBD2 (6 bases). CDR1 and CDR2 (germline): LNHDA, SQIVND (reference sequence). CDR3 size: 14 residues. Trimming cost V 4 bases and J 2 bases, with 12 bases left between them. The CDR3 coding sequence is TGTGCCAGTAGTAGCCGGGACTTGGCCTACGAGCAGTACTTC. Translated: CASSSRDLAYEQYF.

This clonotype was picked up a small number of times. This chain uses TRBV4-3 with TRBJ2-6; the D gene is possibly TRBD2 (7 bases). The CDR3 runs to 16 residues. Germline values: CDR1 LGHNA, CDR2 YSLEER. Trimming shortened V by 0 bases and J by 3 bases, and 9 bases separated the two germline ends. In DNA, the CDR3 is TGCGCCAGCAGCCAAGAGGGGGGGCTTGGGGCCAACGTCCTGACTTTC. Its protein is CASSQEGGLGANVLTF.

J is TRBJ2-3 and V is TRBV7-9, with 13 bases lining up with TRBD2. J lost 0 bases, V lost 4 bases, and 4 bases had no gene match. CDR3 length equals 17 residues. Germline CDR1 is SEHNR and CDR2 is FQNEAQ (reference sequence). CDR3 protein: CASSSGTSGESTDTQYF. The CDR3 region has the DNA TGTGCCAGCAGCTCCGGGACTAGCGGGGAAAGCACAGATACGCAGTATTTT.

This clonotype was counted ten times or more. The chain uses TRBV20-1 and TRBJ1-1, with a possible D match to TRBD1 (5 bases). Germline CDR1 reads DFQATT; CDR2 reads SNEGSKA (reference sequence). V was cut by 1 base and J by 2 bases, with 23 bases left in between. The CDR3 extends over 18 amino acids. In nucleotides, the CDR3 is TGCAGTGCTAGAGTGGGGACGGGGATCAATTACCTTAACACTGAAGCTTTCTTT. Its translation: CSARVGTGINYLNTEAFF.

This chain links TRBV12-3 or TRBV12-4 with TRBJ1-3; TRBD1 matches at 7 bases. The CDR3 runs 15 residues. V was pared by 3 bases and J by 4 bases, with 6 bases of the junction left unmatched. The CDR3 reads CASSFNRGRGNTIYF. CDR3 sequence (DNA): TGTGCCAGCAGTTTCAACAGGGGTAGAGGAAACACCATATATTTT.

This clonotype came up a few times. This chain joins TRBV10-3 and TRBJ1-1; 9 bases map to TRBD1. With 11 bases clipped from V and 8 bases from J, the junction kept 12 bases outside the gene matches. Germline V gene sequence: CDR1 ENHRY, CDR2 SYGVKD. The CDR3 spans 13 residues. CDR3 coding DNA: TGTGCCTCTGCCGGGACAGGGTATGCCGAAGCTTTCTTT. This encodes CASAGTGYAEAFF.

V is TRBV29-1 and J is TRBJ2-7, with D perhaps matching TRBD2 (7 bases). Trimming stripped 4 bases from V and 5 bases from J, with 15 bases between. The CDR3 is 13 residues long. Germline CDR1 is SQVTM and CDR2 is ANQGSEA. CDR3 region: CSVGLRGPDEQYF. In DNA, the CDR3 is TGCAGCGTTGGATTGCGGGGGCCTGACGAGCAGTACTTC.